The 24 T cell receptor beta chains in this list originate from one sample, sequenced in a study of blood T cell repertoires in COVID-19 (dated by TCRdb to about 2020). Libraries were made using the immunoSEQ multiplex PCR assay. As stored in TCRdb, this immuneACCESS dataset retains in-frame rearrangements with V and J assigned. A fraction of the clones does not appear; measured against another copy, unresolved V genes explain less than half of the discrepancy, and the remainder lacks a known reason. For this sample there are tens of thousands of clones; 65% to 85% appear just once. The top ten clonotypes cover approximately 25% of the sample. Sequenced material: peripheral blood. All receptors come from a man at least 80 years old with active or convalescent COVID-19.

The gene calls are TRBV5-4 and TRBJ1-6; possibly TRBD1 for D (5 bases). The CDR3 spans 15 residues. CDR1 and CDR2 from the germline V gene are SGHNT and YYREEE (reference sequence). V lost 4 bases and J lost 10, with 18 bases in between. CDR3 protein: CASSPQAGGSSPLHF. As DNA, the CDR3 is TGTGCCAGCAGCCCCCAGGCGGGGGGGAGCTCACCCCTCCACTTT.

V is TRBV7-2 and J is TRBJ1-3, with D tentatively TRBD1 (5 bases). The ends were cut back, 1 base at V and 1 base at J, with 11 bases in the middle. This CDR3 spans 16 amino acids. Per germline, CDR1 SGHTA and CDR2 FQGNSA. In DNA form, the CDR3 reads TGTGCCAGCAGCTTAGTTGGGGGGGTATCTGGAAACACCATATATTTT. Protein product: CASSLVGGVSGNTIYF.

The J gene is TRBJ1-1, the V gene TRBV15; 9 bases line up with TRBD1. Losses at the gene ends were 3 bases for V and 4 bases for J; bases not matched to a gene: 6. In germline, CDR1 is LNHNV, CDR2 YYDKDF (reference sequence). There are 15 residues in the CDR3. The CDR3 loop is CATSRGGQGITEAFF. The CDR3 nucleotides are TGTGCCACCAGCAGGGGAGGACAGGGGATCACTGAAGCTTTCTTT.

The chain links TRBV28 to TRBJ1-2, with 7 bases identical to TRBD1. This CDR3 spans 14 amino acids. Looked up from germline, CDR1 is MDHEN and CDR2 is SYDVKM. The junction had 10 bases not matched to a gene; V was cut back by 6 bases and J by 6 bases. CDR3 sequence: CASSQETGWNGYTF. The CDR3 region has the DNA TGTGCCAGCAGCCAAGAGACAGGGTGGAATGGCTACACCTTC.

The rearrangement uses TRBV18 and TRBJ2-3; 13 nucleotides line up with TRBD2. Germline V lookup: CDR1 KGHSH, CDR2 LQKENI. Losses at the gene ends were 3 bases for V and 6 bases for J; bases not matched to a gene: 9. The length of the CDR3 is 17 residues. CDR3 amino acids: CASSPGLAGAAGDTQYF. The CDR3 DNA sequence: TGTGCCAGCTCACCCGGACTAGCGGGGGCCGCAGGGGATACGCAGTATTTT.

The V call is TRBV7-9, the J call TRBJ2-2; no clear D. CDR1 SEHNR and CDR2 FQNEAQ come from the germline V gene (reference sequence). The CDR3 totals 12 residues. Trimming removed 5 bases from V and 4 bases from J, with 5 bases in between. CDR3 loop: CASSPSTGELFF. In DNA, the CDR3 is TGTGCCAGCAGCCCCAGCACCGGGGAGCTGTTTTTT. Combining the CDR3 with reference TRBV7-9 and TRBJ2-2 gives the whole variable domain DTGVSQNPRHKITKRGQNVTFRCDPISEHNRLYWYRQTLGQGPEFLTYFQNEAQLEKSRLLSDRFSAERPKGSFSTLEIQRTEQGDSAMYLCASSPSTGELFFGEGSRLTVL.

The genes are TRBV19 and TRBJ1-5; D may be TRBD1 (6 bases). This CDR3 comprises 14 residues. The germline gives CDR1 LNHDA, CDR2 SQIVND (reference sequence). V was clipped by 11 bases and J by 5 bases, with 19 bases between them. This CDR3 reads CASRGGAGYQPQHF. DNA of the CDR3: TGTGCCTCGAGGGGGGGGGCAGGGTATCAGCCCCAGCATTTT.

This rearrangement joins TRBV6-5 to TRBJ1-1; no reliable D call. CDR3 size: 12 residues. Per germline, CDR1 MNHEY and CDR2 SVGAGI. With 4 bases removed from V and 11 bases from J, the gap between germline ends came to 14 bases. CDR3 in DNA: TGTGCCAGCAGTTCCGTCGGAGCCCGCGCTTTCTTT. Translated: CASSSVGARAFF.

V is TRBV2 and J is TRBJ1-2; D is possibly TRBD1 (5 bases). The ends were cut back, 8 bases at V and 7 bases at J, with 14 bases in the middle. Germline values: CDR1 SNHLY, CDR2 FYNNEI. This CDR3 spans 12 amino acids. The CDR3 sequence: CASQTDYTGYTF. For the CDR3, the DNA is TGTGCCAGCCAGACAGATTATACTGGCTACACCTTC.

The chain carries TRBV10-2 and TRBJ1-5, with a weak D call TRBD1 (5 bases). Trimming stripped 3 bases from V and 7 bases from J, with 13 bases between. Germline V gene sequence: CDR1 WSHSY, CDR2 SAAADI. This CDR3 contains 14 residues. CDR3: CASSEPGYGQPQHF. The CDR3, as DNA: TGCGCCAGCAGTGAACCAGGGTACGGGCAGCCCCAGCATTTT.

The rearrangement joins TRBV5-1 to TRBJ2-1; 11 bases align to TRBD2. V shed 0 bases, J shed 4 bases, and the junction held 3 bases outside the gene matches. The CDR3 has 16 amino acids. Germline V lookup: CDR1 SGHRS, CDR2 YFSETQ. The CDR3 coding sequence is TGCGCCAGCAGCTTGGGGGGACTAGCGGAATACAATGAGCAGTTCTTC. This sequence encodes CASSLGGLAEYNEQFF.

This chain connects TRBV5-1 to TRBJ2-5; D perhaps matches TRBD1 (5 bases). The CDR3 contains 14 residues. From germline, CDR1 is SGHRS and CDR2 YFSETQ. V shed 1 base and J shed 4 bases, with 11 bases lying between them. Here the CDR3 reads CASSLLGQGETQYF. CDR3 nucleotides: TGCGCCAGCAGCTTGTTAGGGCAGGGAGAGACCCAGTACTTC.

This clone showed up just once. Here the CDR3 DNA reads TGTGCCAGCAGTGGACAGTTTAACTATGGCTACACCTTC. Encoded protein: CASSGQFNYGYTF. The V and J genes are TRBV2 and TRBJ1-2; D is perhaps TRBD1 (5 bases). Germline values: CDR1 SNHLY, CDR2 FYNNEI. V was trimmed by 4 bases and J by 1 base, leaving 7 bases between them. This CDR3 has 13 amino acids.

The gene calls are TRBV3-1 (or the pseudogene TRBV3-2) and TRBJ1-5, with D maybe TRBD1 (6 bases). Per germline, CDR1 LGHDT and CDR2 YNNKEL (reference sequence). Trimming removed 3 bases from V and 4 bases from J, with 10 bases in between. The CDR3 is 14 amino acids. Here the CDR3 DNA reads TGTGCCAGCAGCCATCGGGGGGCTAATCAGCCCCAGCATTTT. This codes for CASSHRGANQPQHF.

This clone has just a few counts. The CDR3 here is CASSLRDRYSNQPQHF. CDR3 coding DNA: TGTGCCAGCAGTTTGAGAGACAGATATAGCAATCAGCCCCAGCATTTT. The V gene is TRBV6-5, the J gene TRBJ1-5, with D possibly matching TRBD1 (5 bases). The V and J ends lost 4 bases and 0 bases respectively, with 13 bases between them. CDR1 is MNHEY and CDR2 is SVGAGI in the germline V gene. This CDR3 is built from 16 residues.

The rearrangement uses TRBV6-2 or TRBV6-3 and TRBJ1-5; D possibly corresponds to TRBD1 (6 bases). The CDR3 runs 15 residues. The V and J ends lost 6 bases and 6 bases respectively, with 18 bases between them. Germline CDR1 and CDR2: MNHEY and SVGEGT. The CDR3 DNA sequence: TGTGCCAGCAGCCTGGTGGGGGGCGGGGGTCAGCCCCAGCATTTT. Amino acid sequence: CASSLVGGGGQPQHF.

This clone was seen repeatedly, ten times or more. The chain recombines TRBV27 with TRBJ1-1; TRBD1 matches at 8 bases. J gave up 3 bases and V 8 bases, and 5 bases lay outside the gene matches. The germline V gene has CDR1 MNHEY and CDR2 SMNVEV (reference sequence). The CDR3 runs 13 residues. The CDR3 protein is CASGGTGHTEAFF. The CDR3, as DNA: TGTGCCAGCGGAGGGACAGGTCACACTGAAGCTTTCTTT.

A single count supports this clone. J is TRBJ1-6 and V is TRBV7-3, with 7 bases lining up with TRBD1. J gave up 8 bases and V 5 bases, and 3 bases lay outside the gene matches. CDR3 length: 13 residues. The germline V gene encodes CDR1 SGHTA and CDR2 FQGTGA. CDR3 DNA sequence: TGTGCCAGCAGCATAGGGACAGATTCACCCCTCCACTTT. It encodes CASSIGTDSPLHF. Together with reference TRBV7-3 and TRBJ1-6, the CDR3 gives the full variable domain: GAGVSQTPSNKVTEKGKYVELRCDPISGHTALYWYRQSLGQGPEFLIYFQGTGAADDSGLPNDRFFAVRPEGSVSTLKIQRTERGDSAVYLCASSIGTDSPLHFGNGTRLTVT.

The V gene is TRBV11-3, the J gene TRBJ1-2; a possible D gene is TRBD1 (6 bases). Germline assignment: CDR1 SGHNT and CDR2 YENEEA. CDR3 size: 14 residues. V was pared by 5 bases and J by 3 bases, with 13 bases between. The CDR3 loop reads CASSASPGDYGYTF. Here the CDR3 DNA reads TGTGCCAGCAGCGCAAGCCCAGGGGACTATGGCTACACCTTC.

The chain joins TRBV4-3 to TRBJ2-7, with TRBD2 matching over 12 bases. With V trimmed by 0 bases and J by 0 bases, 9 bases remained unmatched. The CDR3 is 19 amino acids. Germline values: CDR1 LGHNA, CDR2 YSLEER. The CDR3: CASSQDLETSGGVSYEQYF. The CDR3 nucleotides are TGCGCCAGCAGCCAAGACCTGGAGACTAGCGGGGGTGTCTCCTACGAGCAGTACTTC.

The V gene is TRBV3-1 (or the pseudogene TRBV3-2), the J gene TRBJ2-1; TRBD2 matches at 8 bases. Germline CDR1 and CDR2: LGHDT and YNNKEL (reference sequence). The CDR3 has 13 residues. V gave up 8 bases and J gave up 6 bases; unmatched junction bases: 6. DNA for the CDR3: TGTGCCAGCTCCGGGACTAGGGGCAATGAGCAGTTCTTC. Residues: CASSGTRGNEQFF.

This clone showed up just once. The chain carries TRBV6-6 and TRBJ1-4; tentative D call: TRBD1 (5 bases). CDR3 size: 13 residues. Germline V CDR1 and CDR2: MNHNY, SVGAGI (reference sequence). The V end was cut by 2 bases, the J end by 5 bases, with 6 bases between. CDR3 amino acids: CASSYRGNEKLFF. The CDR3 DNA follows: TGTGCCAGCAGTTACAGGGGAAATGAAAAACTGTTTTTT.

V usage is TRBV10-3 and J usage is TRBJ2-3; D is uncertain. The V end was cut by 8 bases, the J end by 1 base, with 13 bases between. Germline CDR1 ENHRY, CDR2 SYGVKD. The CDR3 runs 14 residues. Here the CDR3 reads CAIETGWGTDTQYF. CDR3 nucleotides: TGTGCCATCGAAACGGGTTGGGGCACAGATACGCAGTATTTT.

The genes are TRBV6-5 and TRBJ2-3; D is possibly TRBD2 (5 bases). Trimming stripped 2 bases from V and 6 bases from J, with 9 bases between. The length of the CDR3 is 13 residues. Germline-derived CDR1 and CDR2 are MNHEY and SVGAGI. CDR3 DNA sequence: TGTGCCAGCAGTTACCTAGGCGGGGATACGCAGTATTTT. Amino acid sequence: CASSYLGGDTQYF.